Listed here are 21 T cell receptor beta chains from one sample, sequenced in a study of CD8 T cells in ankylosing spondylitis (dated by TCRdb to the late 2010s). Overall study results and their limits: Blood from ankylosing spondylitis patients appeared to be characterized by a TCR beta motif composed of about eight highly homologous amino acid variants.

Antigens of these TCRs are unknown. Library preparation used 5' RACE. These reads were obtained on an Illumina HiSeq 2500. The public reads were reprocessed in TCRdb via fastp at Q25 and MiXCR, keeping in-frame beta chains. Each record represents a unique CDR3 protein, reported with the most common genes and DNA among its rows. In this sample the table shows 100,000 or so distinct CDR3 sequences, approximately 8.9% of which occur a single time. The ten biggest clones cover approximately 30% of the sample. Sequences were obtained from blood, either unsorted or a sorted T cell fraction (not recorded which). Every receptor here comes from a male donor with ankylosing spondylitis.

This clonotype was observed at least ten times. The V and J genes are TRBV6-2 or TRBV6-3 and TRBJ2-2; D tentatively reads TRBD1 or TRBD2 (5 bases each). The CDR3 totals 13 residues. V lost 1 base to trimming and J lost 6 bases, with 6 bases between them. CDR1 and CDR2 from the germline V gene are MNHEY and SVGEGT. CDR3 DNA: TGTGCCAGCAGTTACTTGGGGGCCGGGGAGCTGTTTTTT. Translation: CASSYLGAGELFF.

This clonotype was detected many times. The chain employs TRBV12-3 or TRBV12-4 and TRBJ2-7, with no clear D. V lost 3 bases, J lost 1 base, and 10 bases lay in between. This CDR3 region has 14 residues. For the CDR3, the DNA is TGTGCCAGCAGTTTTGGATTACAGTCCTACGAGCAGTACTTC. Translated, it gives CASSFGLQSYEQYF.

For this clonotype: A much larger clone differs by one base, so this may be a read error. CDR3 protein: CASTLAGSITDAQYF. The CDR3 bases are TGTGCCAGCACCCTTGCGGGGAGTATCACAGATGCGCAGTATTTT. The chain uses TRBV6-1 and TRBJ2-3; D perhaps matches TRBD2 (6 bases). The CDR3 sequence is 15 residues long. CDR1 is MNHNS, CDR2 SASEGT, per germline.

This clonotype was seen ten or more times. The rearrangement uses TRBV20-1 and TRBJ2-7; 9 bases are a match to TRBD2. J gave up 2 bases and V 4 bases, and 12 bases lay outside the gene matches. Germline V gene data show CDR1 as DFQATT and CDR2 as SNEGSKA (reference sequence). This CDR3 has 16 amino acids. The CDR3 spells CSAKELAGNLPYEQYF. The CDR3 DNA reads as TGCAGTGCTAAGGAGCTAGCGGGAAACCTCCCCTACGAGCAGTACTTC.

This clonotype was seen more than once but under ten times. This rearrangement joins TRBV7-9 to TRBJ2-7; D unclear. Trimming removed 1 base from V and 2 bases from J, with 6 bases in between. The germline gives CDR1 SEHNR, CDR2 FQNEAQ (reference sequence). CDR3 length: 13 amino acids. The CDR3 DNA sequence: TGTGCCAGCAGCTTAGTTGGGACCTACGAGCAGTACTTC. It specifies CASSLVGTYEQYF.

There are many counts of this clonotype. Here the CDR3 reads CASSLSPGLSVDEQYF. CDR3 nucleotides: TGTGCCAGCAGCTTATCCCCGGGACTCAGCGTCGACGAGCAGTACTTC. The V gene is TRBV7-9, the J gene TRBJ2-7; tentative D call: TRBD2 (6 bases). Between the trimmed V and J ends, which lost 2 bases and 5 bases, there was a span of 19 bases. The CDR3 loop spans 16 amino acids. Germline values: CDR1 SEHNR, CDR2 FQNEAQ (reference sequence).

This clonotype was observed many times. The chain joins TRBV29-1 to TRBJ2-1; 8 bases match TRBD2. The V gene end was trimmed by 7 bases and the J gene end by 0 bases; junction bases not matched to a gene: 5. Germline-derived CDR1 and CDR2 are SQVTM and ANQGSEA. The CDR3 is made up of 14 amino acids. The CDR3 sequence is CSAPSGSSYNEQFF. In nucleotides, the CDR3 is TGCAGCGCCCCGAGCGGGAGCTCCTACAATGAGCAGTTCTTC.

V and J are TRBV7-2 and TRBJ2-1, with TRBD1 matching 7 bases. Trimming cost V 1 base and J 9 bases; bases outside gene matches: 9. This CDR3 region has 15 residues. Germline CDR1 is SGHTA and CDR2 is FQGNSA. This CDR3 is CASSLVTGILGEQFF. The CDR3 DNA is TGTGCCAGCAGCTTAGTGACAGGGATTTTGGGTGAGCAGTTCTTC.

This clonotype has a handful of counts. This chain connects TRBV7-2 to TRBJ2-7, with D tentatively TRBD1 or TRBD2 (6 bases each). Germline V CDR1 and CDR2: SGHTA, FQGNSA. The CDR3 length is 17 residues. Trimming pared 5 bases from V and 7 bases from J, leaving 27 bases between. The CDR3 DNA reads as TGTGCCAGCAGCCCTAACGGGTACAGGAGGGGGTTCGGGGAGCAGTACTTC. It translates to CASSPNGYRRGFGEQYF.

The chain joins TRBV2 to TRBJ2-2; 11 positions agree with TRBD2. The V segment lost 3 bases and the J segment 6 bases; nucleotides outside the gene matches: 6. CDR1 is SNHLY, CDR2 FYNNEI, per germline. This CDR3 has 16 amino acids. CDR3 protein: CASSDTNSGRAGELFF. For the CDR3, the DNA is TGTGCCAGCAGTGACACCAATAGCGGGAGGGCCGGGGAGCTGTTTTTT.

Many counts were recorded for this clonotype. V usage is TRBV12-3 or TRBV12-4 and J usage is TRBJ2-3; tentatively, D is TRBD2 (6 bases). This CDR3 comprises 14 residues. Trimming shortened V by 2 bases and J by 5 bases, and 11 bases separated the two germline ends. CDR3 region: CASSLSLGGDTQYF. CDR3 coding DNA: TGTGCCAGCAGTTTATCCTTGGGAGGAGATACGCAGTATTTT.

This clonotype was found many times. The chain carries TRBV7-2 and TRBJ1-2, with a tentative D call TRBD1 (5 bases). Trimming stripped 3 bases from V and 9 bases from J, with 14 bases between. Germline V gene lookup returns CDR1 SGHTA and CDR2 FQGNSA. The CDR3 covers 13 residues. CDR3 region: CASSLGEAGSYTF. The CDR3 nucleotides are TGTGCCAGCAGCTTGGGGGAGGCAGGGAGCTACACCTTC. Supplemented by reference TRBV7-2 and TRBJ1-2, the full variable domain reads GAGVSQSPSNKVTEKGKDVELRCDPISGHTALYWYRQSLGQGLEFLIYFQGNSAPDKSGLPSDRFSAERTGGSVSTLTIQRTQQEDSAVYLCASSLGEAGSYTFGSGTRLTVV.

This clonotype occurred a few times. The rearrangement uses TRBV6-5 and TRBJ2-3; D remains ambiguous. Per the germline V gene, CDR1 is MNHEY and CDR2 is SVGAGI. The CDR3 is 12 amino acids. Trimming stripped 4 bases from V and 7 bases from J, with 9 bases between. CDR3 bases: TGTGCCAGCAGTTCCCAAACTTATACGCAGTATTTT. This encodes CASSSQTYTQYF.

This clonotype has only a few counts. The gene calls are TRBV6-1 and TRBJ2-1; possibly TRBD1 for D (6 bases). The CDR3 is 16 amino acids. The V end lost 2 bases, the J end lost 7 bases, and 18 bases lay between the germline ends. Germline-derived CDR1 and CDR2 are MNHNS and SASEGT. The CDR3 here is CASSESGAPTFNEQFF. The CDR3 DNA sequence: TGTGCCAGCAGTGAATCAGGGGCTCCTACTTTTAATGAGCAGTTCTTC.

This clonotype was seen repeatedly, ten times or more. CDR3 residues: CASSLGGSNQPQHF. CDR3 DNA sequence: TGTGCCAGCAGCTTAGGGGGAAGCAATCAGCCCCAGCATTTT. The chain is built from TRBV5-4 and TRBJ1-5; D possibly corresponds to TRBD1 (6 bases). Germline CDR1 SGHNT, CDR2 YYREEE (reference sequence). This CDR3 has 14 residues. The V end lost 2 bases, the J end lost 1 base, and 7 bases lay between the germline ends.

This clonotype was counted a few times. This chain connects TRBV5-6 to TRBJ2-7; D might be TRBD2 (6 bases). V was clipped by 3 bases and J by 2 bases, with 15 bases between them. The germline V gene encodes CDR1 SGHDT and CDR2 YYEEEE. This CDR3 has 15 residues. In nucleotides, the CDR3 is TGTGCCAGCAGCTCGGAGGGTCTTAGAGCCTACGAGCAGTACTTC. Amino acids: CASSSEGLRAYEQYF.

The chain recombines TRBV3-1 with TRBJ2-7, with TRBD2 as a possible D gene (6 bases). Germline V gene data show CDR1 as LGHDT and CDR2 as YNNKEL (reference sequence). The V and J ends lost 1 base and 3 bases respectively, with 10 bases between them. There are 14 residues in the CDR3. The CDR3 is CASSQGVGGYEQYV. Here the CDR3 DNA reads TGTGCCAGCAGCCAAGGAGTCGGGGGCTACGAGCAGTACGTC.

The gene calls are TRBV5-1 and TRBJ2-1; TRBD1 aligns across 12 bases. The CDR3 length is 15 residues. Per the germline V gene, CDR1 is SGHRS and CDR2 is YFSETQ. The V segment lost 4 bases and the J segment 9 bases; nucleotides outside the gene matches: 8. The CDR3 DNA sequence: TGCGCCAGCAGCCCTTGGGGACAGGGGGCAGGTGAGCAGTTCTTC. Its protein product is CASSPWGQGAGEQFF.

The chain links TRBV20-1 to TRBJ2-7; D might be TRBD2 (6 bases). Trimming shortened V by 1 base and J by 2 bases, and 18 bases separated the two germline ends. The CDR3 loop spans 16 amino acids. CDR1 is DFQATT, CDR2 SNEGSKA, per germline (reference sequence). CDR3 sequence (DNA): TGCAGTGCTAGAGCGGTCGTCTTAGCGGAGGCCTACGAGCAGTACTTC. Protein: CSARAVVLAEAYEQYF.

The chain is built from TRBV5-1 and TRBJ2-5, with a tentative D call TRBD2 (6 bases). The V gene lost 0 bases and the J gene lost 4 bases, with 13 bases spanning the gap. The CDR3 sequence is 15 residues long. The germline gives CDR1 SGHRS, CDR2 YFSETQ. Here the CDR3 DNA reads TGCGCCAGCAGCTTGGAGGGCGGGACCCCAGAGACCCAGTACTTC. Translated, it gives CASSLEGGTPETQYF.

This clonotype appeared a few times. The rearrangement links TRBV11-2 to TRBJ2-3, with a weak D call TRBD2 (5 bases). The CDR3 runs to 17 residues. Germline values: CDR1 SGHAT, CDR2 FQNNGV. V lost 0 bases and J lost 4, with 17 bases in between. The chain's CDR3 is CASSLDFEGEGSDTQYF. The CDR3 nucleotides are TGTGCCAGCAGCTTAGATTTTGAGGGAGAAGGCTCAGATACGCAGTATTTT.